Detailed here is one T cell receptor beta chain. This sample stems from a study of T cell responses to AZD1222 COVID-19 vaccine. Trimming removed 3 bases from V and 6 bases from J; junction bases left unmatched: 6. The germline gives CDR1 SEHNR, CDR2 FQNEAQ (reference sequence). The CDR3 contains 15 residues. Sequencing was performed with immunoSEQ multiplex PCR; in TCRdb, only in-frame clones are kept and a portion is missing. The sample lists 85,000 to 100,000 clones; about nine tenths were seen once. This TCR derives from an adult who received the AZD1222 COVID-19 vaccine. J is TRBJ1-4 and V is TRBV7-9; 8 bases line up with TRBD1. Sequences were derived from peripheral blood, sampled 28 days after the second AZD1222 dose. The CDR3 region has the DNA TGTGCCAGCAGCTTTGACAGGGGAAGCCATGAAAAACTGTTTTTT. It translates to CASSFDRGSHEKLFF.